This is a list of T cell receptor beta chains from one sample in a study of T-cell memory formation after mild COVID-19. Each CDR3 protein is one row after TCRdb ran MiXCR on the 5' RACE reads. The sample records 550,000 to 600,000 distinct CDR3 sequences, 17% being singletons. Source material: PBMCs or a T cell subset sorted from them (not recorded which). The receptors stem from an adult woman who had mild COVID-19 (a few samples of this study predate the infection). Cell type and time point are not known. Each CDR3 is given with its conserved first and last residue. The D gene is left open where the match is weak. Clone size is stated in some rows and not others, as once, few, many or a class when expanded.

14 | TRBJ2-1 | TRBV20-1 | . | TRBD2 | TGCAGTGCTGGAACTAGCGGCTCCTACAATGAGCAGTTCTTC | CSAGTSGSYNEQFF
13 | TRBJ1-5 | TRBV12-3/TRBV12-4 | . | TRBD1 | TGTGCCAGCAGGGGACAGTTGGATCAGCCCCAGCATTTT | CASRGQLDQPQHF
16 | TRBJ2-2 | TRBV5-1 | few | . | TGCGCCAGCAGCTCGCGTCAGGGCAGCGTCACCGGGGAGCTGTTTTTT | CASSSRQGSVTGELFF
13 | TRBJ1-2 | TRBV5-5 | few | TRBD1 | TGTGCCAGCAGCAAGACAGGGAGTTCTGGCTACACCTTC | CASSKTGSSGYTF
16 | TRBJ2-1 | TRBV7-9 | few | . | TGTGCCAGCAGCTTAGCGTCGACGGACCCCTACAATGAGCAGTTCTTC | CASSLASTDPYNEQFF
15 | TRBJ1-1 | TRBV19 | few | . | TGTGCCAGTACCGTCCTTGACAGACCGAACACTGAAGCTTTCTTT | CASTVLDRPNTEAFF
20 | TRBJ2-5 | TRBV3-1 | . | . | TGTGCCAGCAGTCATGGGAATAGCAGGGCGAGAGGAGGTCCCCACGGGACCCAGTACTTC | CASSHGNSRARGGPHGTQYF
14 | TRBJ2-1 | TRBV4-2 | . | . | TGTGCCAGCAGCCAAGAACAGGGAAACAATGAGCAGTTCTTC | CASSQEQGNNEQFF
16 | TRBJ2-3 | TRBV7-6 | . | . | TGTGCCAGCAGCTCACCTCGAAGCCAGAGCACAGATACGCAGTATTTT | CASSSPRSQSTDTQYF
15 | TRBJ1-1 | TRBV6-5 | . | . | TGTGCCAGCAGTTACTTGGGGCAGGGACTGTCTGAAGCTTTCTTT | CASSYLGQGLSEAFF
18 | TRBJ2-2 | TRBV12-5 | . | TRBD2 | TGTGCTAGTGGTTCGACCCTAGCGTGGGAGGGCCCGACCGGGGAGCTGTTTTTT | CASGSTLAWEGPTGELFF
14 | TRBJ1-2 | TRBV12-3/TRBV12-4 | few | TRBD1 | TGTGCCAGCAGAGTTATGGGGACAGGGGATGGCTACACCTTC | CASRVMGTGDGYTF
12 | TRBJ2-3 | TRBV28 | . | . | TGTGCCAGCAGTACGGACACAGATACGCAGTATTTT | CASSTDTDTQYF
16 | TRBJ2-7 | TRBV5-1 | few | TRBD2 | TGCGCCAGCAGCCCTTACCCGACTAGCGGGGCCTACGAGCAGTACTTC | CASSPYPTSGAYEQYF
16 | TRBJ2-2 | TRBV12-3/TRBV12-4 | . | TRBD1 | TGTGCCAGCAGGGCTCAGGGGCAGGGGGTCACCGGGGAGCTGTTTTTT | CASRAQGQGVTGELFF
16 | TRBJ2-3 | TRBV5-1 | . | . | TGCGCCAGCAGACCTGGTAGCGGAGGGGGCCCAGATACGCAGTATTTT | CASRPGSGGGPDTQYF
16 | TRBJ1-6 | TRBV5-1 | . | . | TGCGCCAGCAGCTTGAGGTTGGCACCCGAGGGGTCACCCCTCCACTTT | CASSLRLAPEGSPLHF
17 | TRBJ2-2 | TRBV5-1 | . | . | TGCGCCAGCACCCCCGGCCAGGTCCCCGCGAACACCGGGGAGCTGTTTTTT | CASTPGQVPANTGELFF
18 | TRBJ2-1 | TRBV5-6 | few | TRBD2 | TGTGCCAGCAGCCTCTGGACTAGCGGGGGACACATTTACAATGAGCAGTTCTTC | CASSLWTSGGHIYNEQFF
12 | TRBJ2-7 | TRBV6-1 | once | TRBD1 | TGTGCCAGCACCGGGACAGCTTACGAGCAGTACTTC | CASTGTAYEQYF
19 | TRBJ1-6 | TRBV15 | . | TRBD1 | TGTGCCACCAGCAGAGGCCGGGACAGGGCGGGATCCTATAATTCACCCCTCCACTTT | CATSRGRDRAGSYNSPLHF
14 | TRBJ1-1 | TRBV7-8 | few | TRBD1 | TGTGCCAGCAGCACGGACAGGATGAACACTGAAGCTTTCTTT | CASSTDRMNTEAFF
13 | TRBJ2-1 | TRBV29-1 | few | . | TGCAGCGTTGAAGGAATCGGCAGGAATGAGCAGTTCTTC | CSVEGIGRNEQFF
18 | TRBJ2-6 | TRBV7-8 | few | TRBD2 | TGTGCCAGCAGCTTAGGTCGACTAGCTAGAACCGGGGCCAACGTCCTGACTTTC | CASSLGRLARTGANVLTF
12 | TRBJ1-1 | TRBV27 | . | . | TGTGCCAGCAGTTTATCAGGTCGTGAAGCTTTCTTT | CASSLSGREAFF
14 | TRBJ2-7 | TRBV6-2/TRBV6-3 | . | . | TGTGCCAGCAGTTACTTTGGACAGACCTACGAGCAGTACTTC | CASSYFGQTYEQYF
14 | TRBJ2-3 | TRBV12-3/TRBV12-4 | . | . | TGTGCCAGCAGTCCATACACAGGGACAGATACGCAGTATTTT | CASSPYTGTDTQYF
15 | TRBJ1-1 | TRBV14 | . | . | TGTGCCAGCAGCCAAGTATCTGGACGGGGGACTGAAGCTTTCTTT | CASSQVSGRGTEAFF
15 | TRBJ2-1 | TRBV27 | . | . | TGTGCCAGCAGTTTACTGGCCTACATCCAGGATGAGCAGTTCTTC | CASSLLAYIQDEQFF
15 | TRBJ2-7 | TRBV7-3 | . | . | TGTGCCAGCAGCGCTTTGACGACAGCCTCCTACGAGCAGTACTTC | CASSALTTASYEQYF
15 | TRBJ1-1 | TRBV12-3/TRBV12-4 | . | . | TGTGCCAGCAGCCCGACGGCCCGTATGAACACTGAAGCTTTCTTT | CASSPTARMNTEAFF
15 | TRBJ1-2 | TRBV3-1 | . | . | TGTGCCAGCAGCCGATCCGGGGGCAGGGCAGACGGCTACACCTTC | CASSRSGGRADGYTF
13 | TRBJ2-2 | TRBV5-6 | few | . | TGTGCCAGCAGCCCGGGCCTCATCAGGGAGCTGTTTTTT | CASSPGLIRELFF
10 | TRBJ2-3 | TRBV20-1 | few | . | TGCAGTGCCCTTGGTCATACGCAGTATTTT | CSALGHTQYF
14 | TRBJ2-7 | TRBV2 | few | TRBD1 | TGTGCCAGCAGTGATTGGGACAGTGATTACGAGCAGTACTTC | CASSDWDSDYEQYF
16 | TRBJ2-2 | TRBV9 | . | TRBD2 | TGTGCCAGCAGCGTAGCGGCTAGCGGCAACACCGGGGAGCTGTTTTTT | CASSVAASGNTGELFF
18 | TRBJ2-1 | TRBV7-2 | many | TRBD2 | TGTGCCAGCAGCTTAGGATTGGGGGCGGGAGGGCCCTACAATGAGCAGTTCTTC | CASSLGLGAGGPYNEQFF
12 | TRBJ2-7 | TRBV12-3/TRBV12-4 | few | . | TGTGCCAGTGCCCTCGGGTCCTACGAGCAGTACTTC | CASALGSYEQYF
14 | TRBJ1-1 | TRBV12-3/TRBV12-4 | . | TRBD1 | TGTGCCAGCAGTAAACAGGGGACGGGCACTGAAGCTTTCTTT | CASSKQGTGTEAFF
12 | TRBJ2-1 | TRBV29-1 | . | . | TGCAGCGTTGGGGACTGGTACAATGAGCAGTTCTTC | CSVGDWYNEQFF
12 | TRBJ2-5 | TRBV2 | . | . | TGTGCCAGCAGTGAACGGGGGGAGACCCAGTACTTC | CASSERGETQYF
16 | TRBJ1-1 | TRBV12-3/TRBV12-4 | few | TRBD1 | TGTGCCAGCTCGACAGGGCCCGAAATTGGGAACACTGAAGCTTTCTTT | CASSTGPEIGNTEAFF
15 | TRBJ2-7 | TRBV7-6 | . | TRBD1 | TGTGCCAGCAGCTTAAGTTGGGACAGGGGGCACGAGCAGTACTTC | CASSLSWDRGHEQYF
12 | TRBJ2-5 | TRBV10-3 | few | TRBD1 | TGTGCCATCAGGGACAGGGAAGAGACCCAGTACTTC | CAIRDREETQYF
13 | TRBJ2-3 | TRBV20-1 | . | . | TGCAGTGCTGACCTCGGGTGGAAAGATACGCAGTATTTT | CSADLGWKDTQYF
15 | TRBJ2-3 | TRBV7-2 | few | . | TGTGCCAGCAGCTTACGAGGGGCCCACACAGATACGCAGTATTTT | CASSLRGAHTDTQYF
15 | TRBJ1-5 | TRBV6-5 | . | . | TGTGCCAGCAGTCCAGACAGGACCGGCAATCAGCCCCAGCATTTT | CASSPDRTGNQPQHF
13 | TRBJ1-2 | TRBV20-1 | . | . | TGCAGTGCTAGCCTAAGGAGGGGAAATGGCTACACCTTC | CSASLRRGNGYTF
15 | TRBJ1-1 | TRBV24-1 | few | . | TGTGCCACCAGTGATGCGACAAGTAAGGGCACTGAAGCTTTCTTT | CATSDATSKGTEAFF
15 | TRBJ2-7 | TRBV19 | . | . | TGTGCCAGTAGTATGGAAGGGGGGAGTGTCGCCGAGCAGTACTTC | CASSMEGGSVAEQYF
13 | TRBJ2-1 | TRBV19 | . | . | TGTGCCAGTAGTATGGGGAGAGCGGGTGAGCAGTTCTTC | CASSMGRAGEQFF
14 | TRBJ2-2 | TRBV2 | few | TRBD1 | TGTGCCAAGGGGGCCAGGGAGAACACCGGGGAGCTGTTTTTT | CAKGARENTGELFF
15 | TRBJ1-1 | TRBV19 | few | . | TGTGCCAGTAGTATATATTCAGGTACCGACACTGAAGCTTTCTTT | CASSIYSGTDTEAFF